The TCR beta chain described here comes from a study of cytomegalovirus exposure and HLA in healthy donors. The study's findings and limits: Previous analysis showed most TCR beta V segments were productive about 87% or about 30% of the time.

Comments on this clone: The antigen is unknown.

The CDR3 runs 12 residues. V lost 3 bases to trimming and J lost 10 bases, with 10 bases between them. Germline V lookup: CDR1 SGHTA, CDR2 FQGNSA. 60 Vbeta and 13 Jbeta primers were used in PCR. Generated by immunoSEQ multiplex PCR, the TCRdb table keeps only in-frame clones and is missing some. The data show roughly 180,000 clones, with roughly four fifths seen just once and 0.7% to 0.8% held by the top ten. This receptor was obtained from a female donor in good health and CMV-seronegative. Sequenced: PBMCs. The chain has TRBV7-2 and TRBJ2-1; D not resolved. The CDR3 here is CASSLSVGEQFF. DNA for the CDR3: TGTGCCAGCAGCTTGAGCGTCGGGGAGCAGTTCTTC.